This is a list of T cell receptor beta chains from one sample in a study of OX40 agonist ivuxolimab in advanced cancers. Libraries were prepared by immunoSEQ multiplex PCR; TCRdb keeps only in-frame clonotypes and omits some of them. This table has 70,000 to 95,000 clones, about 90% appearing once. Material: CD4+ or CD8+ T cells sorted from blood, obtained in a trial of the OX40 agonist ivuxolimab. Receptors were obtained from an adult with an advanced solid tumor such as melanoma, head and neck, liver or kidney cancer. The CDR3 runs from the conserved cysteine through the conserved F or W. The order of the fields is D gene, V gene, clone size, J gene, CDR3 protein, CDR3 DNA. D genes are given only for firm matches. Clone size is given for some rows only: seen once, a few or many times, or a class if the clone is expanded.

d_gene: NA
v_gene: TRBV6-6
abundance: NA
j_gene: TRBJ2-7
CDR3aa: CASRLERFSYEQYF
CDR3nt: TGTGCCAGCAGACTCGAAAGGTTCTCCTACGAGCAGTACTTC

d_gene: NA
v_gene: TRBV7-2
abundance: NA
j_gene: TRBJ2-3
CDR3aa: CASSLSPTGSTDTQYF
CDR3nt: TGTGCCAGCAGCTTAAGCCCGACAGGTAGCACAGATACGCAGTATTTT

d_gene: TRBD2
v_gene: TRBV7-2
abundance: NA
j_gene: TRBJ2-5
CDR3aa: CASSFSRDSGNLDF
CDR3nt: TGTGCCAGCAGCTTCTCGAGGGATAGCGGGAACTTGGACTTC

d_gene: NA
v_gene: TRBV5-1
abundance: few
j_gene: TRBJ2-2
CDR3aa: CASSVLGYGELFF
CDR3nt: TGCGCCAGCAGCGTACTAGGGTACGGGGAGCTGTTTTTT

d_gene: NA
v_gene: TRBV28
abundance: NA
j_gene: TRBJ2-7
CDR3aa: CASTPRGYEQYF
CDR3nt: TGTGCCAGCACCCCGAGGGGCTACGAGCAGTACTTC

d_gene: TRBD1
v_gene: TRBV6-5
abundance: NA
j_gene: TRBJ2-5
CDR3aa: CASRGQNTETQYF
CDR3nt: TGTGCCAGCCGGGGACAGAACACAGAGACCCAGTACTTC

d_gene: TRBD1
v_gene: TRBV7-2
abundance: NA
j_gene: TRBJ2-2
CDR3aa: CASSLVGGVNTGELFF
CDR3nt: TGTGCCAGCAGCTTAGTAGGGGGCGTGAACACCGGGGAGCTGTTTTTT

d_gene: NA
v_gene: TRBV7-6
abundance: NA
j_gene: TRBJ2-7
CDR3aa: CASSMSYEQYF
CDR3nt: TGTGCCAGCAGCATGAGCTACGAGCAGTACTTC

d_gene: NA
v_gene: TRBV10-3
abundance: NA
j_gene: TRBJ1-4
CDR3aa: CAIGGGTNEKLFF
CDR3nt: TGTGCCATCGGAGGGGGAACTAATGAAAAACTGTTTTTT

d_gene: NA
v_gene: TRBV2
abundance: NA
j_gene: TRBJ2-5
CDR3aa: CASSGRAGVGETQYF
CDR3nt: TGTGCCAGCAGTGGACGAGCAGGGGTAGGAGAGACCCAGTACTTC

d_gene: NA
v_gene: TRBV5-1
abundance: NA
j_gene: TRBJ1-1
CDR3aa: CASRPYLDGLEAFF
CDR3nt: TGCGCCAGCAGACCCTATCTGGACGGACTCGAAGCTTTCTTT

d_gene: NA
v_gene: TRBV28
abundance: NA
j_gene: TRBJ1-5
CDR3aa: CARGSGGQPQHF
CDR3nt: TGTGCCAGGGGGAGCGGCGGCCAGCCCCAGCATTTT

d_gene: NA
v_gene: TRBV2
abundance: NA
j_gene: TRBJ2-7
CDR3aa: CASTYLATNSYEQYF
CDR3nt: TGTGCCAGCACTTACTTGGCTACCAACTCCTACGAGCAGTACTTC

d_gene: NA
v_gene: TRBV7-3
abundance: NA
j_gene: TRBJ2-2
CDR3aa: CASSLTLSAGELFF
CDR3nt: TGTGCCAGCAGCTTAACTCTGAGTGCCGGGGAGCTGTTTTTT

d_gene: NA
v_gene: TRBV2
abundance: NA
j_gene: TRBJ1-1
CDR3aa: CASSVERKTEAFF
CDR3nt: TGTGCCAGCAGTGTGGAAAGGAAGACTGAAGCTTTCTTT

d_gene: TRBD2
v_gene: TRBV5-1
abundance: NA
j_gene: TRBJ2-3
CDR3aa: CASSLALAGGTDTQYF
CDR3nt: TGCGCCAGCAGCTTGGCACTAGCGGGAGGAACAGATACGCAGTATTTT

d_gene: TRBD2
v_gene: TRBV9
abundance: NA
j_gene: TRBJ2-7
CDR3aa: CASNSTGTSGYEQYF
CDR3nt: TGTGCCAGCAATTCAACCGGGACTAGCGGCTACGAGCAGTACTTC

d_gene: NA
v_gene: TRBV7-9
abundance: NA
j_gene: TRBJ2-3
CDR3aa: CASRYSTDTQYF
CDR3nt: TGTGCCAGCAGGTACAGCACAGATACGCAGTATTTT

d_gene: NA
v_gene: TRBV5-1
abundance: NA
j_gene: TRBJ2-5
CDR3aa: CASSLVLGDETQYF
CDR3nt: TGCGCCAGCAGCTTGGTACTAGGTGACGAGACCCAGTACTTC

d_gene: TRBD1
v_gene: TRBV5-8
abundance: NA
j_gene: TRBJ2-1
CDR3aa: CASSHSDRGLYNEQFF
CDR3nt: TGTGCCAGCAGCCACTCGGACAGGGGGCTTTACAATGAGCAGTTCTTC

d_gene: NA
v_gene: TRBV21-1
abundance: NA
j_gene: TRBJ2-1
CDR3aa: CASSLLKSGGCSYNEQFF
CDR3nt: TGTGCCAGCAGCCTCCTTAAGTCAGGGGGCTGTTCCTACAATGAGCAGTTCTTC

d_gene: NA
v_gene: TRBV6-5
abundance: NA
j_gene: TRBJ2-1
CDR3aa: CASSMKNNEQFF
CDR3nt: TGTGCCAGCAGCATGAAAAACAATGAGCAGTTCTTC

d_gene: NA
v_gene: TRBV6-5
abundance: NA
j_gene: TRBJ2-7
CDR3aa: CASRKGTLGSYEQYF
CDR3nt: TGTGCCAGCAGAAAGGGGACCCTGGGATCCTACGAGCAGTACTTC

d_gene: NA
v_gene: TRBV5-1
abundance: NA
j_gene: TRBJ1-5
CDR3aa: CASSLDSDNQPQHF
CDR3nt: TGCGCCAGCAGCTTGGACAGCGACAATCAGCCCCAGCATTTT

d_gene: NA
v_gene: TRBV11-2
abundance: NA
j_gene: TRBJ1-5
CDR3aa: CASSLVGDQPQHF
CDR3nt: TGTGCCAGCAGCTTAGTAGGGGATCAGCCCCAGCATTTT

d_gene: TRBD2
v_gene: TRBV5-1
abundance: few
j_gene: TRBJ2-7
CDR3aa: CASSLDLSGRAGGEQYF
CDR3nt: TGCGCCAGCAGCTTGGATCTTAGCGGGAGGGCCGGCGGCGAGCAGTACTTC

d_gene: TRBD2
v_gene: TRBV5-1
abundance: NA
j_gene: TRBJ2-3
CDR3aa: CASSERDTDTQYF
CDR3nt: TGCGCCAGCAGCGAGCGGGACACAGATACGCAGTATTTT

d_gene: NA
v_gene: TRBV7-7
abundance: NA
j_gene: TRBJ1-5
CDR3aa: CASSFHSNQPQHF
CDR3nt: TGTGCTAGCTCCTTCCATAGCAATCAGCCCCAGCATTTT

d_gene: NA
v_gene: TRBV30
abundance: NA
j_gene: TRBJ1-5
CDR3aa: CAWSEDSSNQPQHF
CDR3nt: TGTGCCTGGAGTGAAGACAGTAGCAATCAGCCCCAGCATTTT

d_gene: NA
v_gene: TRBV7-2
abundance: NA
j_gene: TRBJ2-7
CDR3aa: CASSKATGSSYEQYF
CDR3nt: TGTGCCAGCAGCAAAGCGACAGGATCCTCCTACGAGCAGTACTTC

d_gene: NA
v_gene: TRBV6-5
abundance: NA
j_gene: TRBJ2-3
CDR3aa: CASKRLTLTDTQYF
CDR3nt: TGTGCCTCGAAGCGTCTGACACTAACAGATACGCAGTATTTT

d_gene: NA
v_gene: TRBV30
abundance: NA
j_gene: TRBJ2-5
CDR3aa: CAWSGEIETQYF
CDR3nt: TGTGCCTGGAGTGGGGAAATAGAGACCCAGTACTTC

d_gene: TRBD2
v_gene: TRBV11-2
abundance: NA
j_gene: TRBJ2-3
CDR3aa: CASSSQGLAGSTDTQYF
CDR3nt: TGTGCCAGCAGCTCCCAAGGACTAGCGGGAAGCACAGATACGCAGTATTTT

d_gene: NA
v_gene: TRBV18
abundance: NA
j_gene: TRBJ2-7
CDR3aa: CASSPAPAYEQYF
CDR3nt: TGTGCCAGCTCACCGGCTCCAGCCTACGAGCAGTACTTC

d_gene: NA
v_gene: TRBV30
abundance: NA
j_gene: TRBJ2-5
CDR3aa: CAWSVSAGRAAQYF
CDR3nt: TGTGCCTGGAGTGTATCGGCAGGACGAGCGGCCCAGTACTTC

d_gene: TRBD1
v_gene: TRBV6-5
abundance: NA
j_gene: TRBJ2-5
CDR3aa: CASNQGAQETQYF
CDR3nt: TGTGCCAGCAACCAGGGGGCACAAGAGACCCAGTACTTC

d_gene: NA
v_gene: TRBV11-2
abundance: NA
j_gene: TRBJ2-7
CDR3aa: CASSSTNLYEQYF
CDR3nt: TGTGCCAGCAGCTCCACGAATCTCTACGAGCAGTACTTC

d_gene: NA
v_gene: TRBV7-9
abundance: NA
j_gene: TRBJ1-1
CDR3aa: CASSLALGTAEAFF
CDR3nt: TGTGCCAGCAGCTTAGCGCTCGGAACCGCTGAAGCTTTCTTT

d_gene: NA
v_gene: TRBV28
abundance: few
j_gene: TRBJ1-4
CDR3aa: CASSPDRTNEKLFF
CDR3nt: TGTGCCAGCAGTCCCGACAGAACTAATGAAAAACTGTTTTTT

d_gene: NA
v_gene: TRBV21-1
abundance: NA
j_gene: TRBJ2-1
CDR3aa: CASSNGGSSYNEQFF
CDR3nt: TGTGCCAGCAGCAATGGGGGTAGCTCCTACAATGAGCAGTTCTTC

d_gene: TRBD1
v_gene: TRBV5-1
abundance: NA
j_gene: TRBJ2-5
CDR3aa: CASSLQQGARETQYF
CDR3nt: TGCGCCAGCAGCTTACAACAGGGGGCAAGAGAGACCCAGTACTTC

d_gene: TRBD1
v_gene: TRBV7-2
abundance: NA
j_gene: TRBJ2-3
CDR3aa: CASSLDRVGDTQYF
CDR3nt: TGTGCCAGCAGCTTGGACAGGGTAGGGGATACGCAGTATTTT

d_gene: TRBD2
v_gene: TRBV19
abundance: once
j_gene: TRBJ2-3
CDR3aa: CASNPTAGGPPSTDTQYF
CDR3nt: TGTGCCAGTAACCCCACAGCGGGAGGGCCCCCCAGCACAGATACGCAGTATTTT

d_gene: NA
v_gene: TRBV19
abundance: NA
j_gene: TRBJ2-5
CDR3aa: CASSQLDRQETQYF
CDR3nt: TGTGCCAGTAGCCAACTCGACAGGCAAGAGACCCAGTACTTC

d_gene: TRBD2
v_gene: TRBV7-8
abundance: NA
j_gene: TRBJ2-3
CDR3aa: CASSKTSGRAEDTQYF
CDR3nt: TGTGCCAGCAGCAAGACTAGCGGGAGGGCCGAAGATACGCAGTATTTT

d_gene: NA
v_gene: TRBV4-3
abundance: NA
j_gene: TRBJ1-2
CDR3aa: CASSQDQGDTYGYTF
CDR3nt: TGCGCCAGCAGCCAAGATCAAGGGGATACTTATGGCTACACCTTC